This T cell receptor (beta chain) was documented in a study of identical twins. TCRdb redid the calling of the 5' RACE reads with MiXCR, one entry per CDR3 protein. In the table there are 520,000 or so distinct CDR3 sequences, less than 25% of which are singletons. All of the donors were Caucasians in good health. This clonotype occurred a few times. There are 11 residues in the CDR3. Germline CDR1 and CDR2: SQVTM and ANQGSEA. The same data also contributed to another study, on T cells expressing NK-cell markers. From that second work: The leading position in the CD3+CD56-NKG2C+ fraction of a few donors also went to these clonotypes.

The TCR originated in a woman between 18 and 29 years old in good health. Input material: CD4+ T cells sorted from blood. The chain has TRBV29-1 and TRBJ2-5; the D gene is possibly TRBD2 (6 bases). The CDR3 region is CIGGSEKTQYF. DNA of the CDR3: TGCATCGGGGGTTCGGAGAAGACCCAGTACTTC.